This T cell receptor (beta chain) emerged from a study of vaccination effects on CD4 cells after COVID-19. With roughly 10 days of culture completed, CD4+ T cells were isolated. Testing of the vaccine recipients showed negative nucleocapsid antibodies and no prior SARS-CoV-2 infection. The assay was immunoSEQ multiplex PCR, and TCRdb's table has in-frame clones only and misses some. The sample contains 50,000 or so clones, approximately 70% of which appear only once. Details on this clone: Its antigen is undetermined.

Per germline, CDR1 SEHNR and CDR2 FQNEAQ (reference sequence). V dropped 4 bases and J dropped 5 bases, with 23 bases sitting between them. CDR3 size: 17 residues. The chain joins TRBV7-9 to TRBJ2-5; D might be TRBD1 (5 bases). This TCR was recovered from a human donor who received a COVID-19 vaccine. Sequencing used CD4+ T cells from PBMCs cultured without peptide, obtained before COVID-19 vaccination. CDR3 region: CASSSRFKVGLGETQYF. The CDR3 DNA is TGTGCCAGCAGCTCGCGTTTTAAAGTGGGGCTAGGGGAGACCCAGTACTTC.